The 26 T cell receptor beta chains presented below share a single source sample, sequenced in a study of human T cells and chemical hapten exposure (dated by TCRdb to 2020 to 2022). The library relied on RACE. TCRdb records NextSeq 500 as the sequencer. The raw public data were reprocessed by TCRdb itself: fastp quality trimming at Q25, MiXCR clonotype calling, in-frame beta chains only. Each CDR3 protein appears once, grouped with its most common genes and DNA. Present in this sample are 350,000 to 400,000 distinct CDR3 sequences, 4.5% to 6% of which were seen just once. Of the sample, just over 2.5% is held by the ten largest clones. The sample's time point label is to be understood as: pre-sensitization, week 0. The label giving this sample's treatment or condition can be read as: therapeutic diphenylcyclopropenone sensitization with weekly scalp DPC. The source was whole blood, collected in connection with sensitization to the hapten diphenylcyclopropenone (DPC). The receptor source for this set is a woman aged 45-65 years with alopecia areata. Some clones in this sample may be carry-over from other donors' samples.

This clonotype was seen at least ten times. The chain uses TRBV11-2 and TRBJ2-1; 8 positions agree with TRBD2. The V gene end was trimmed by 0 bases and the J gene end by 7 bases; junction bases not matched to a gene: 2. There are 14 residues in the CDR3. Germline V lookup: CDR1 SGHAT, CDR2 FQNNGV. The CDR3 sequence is CASSLDKRENEQFF. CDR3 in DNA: TGTGCCAGCAGCTTAGATAAGCGGGAGAATGAGCAGTTCTTC.

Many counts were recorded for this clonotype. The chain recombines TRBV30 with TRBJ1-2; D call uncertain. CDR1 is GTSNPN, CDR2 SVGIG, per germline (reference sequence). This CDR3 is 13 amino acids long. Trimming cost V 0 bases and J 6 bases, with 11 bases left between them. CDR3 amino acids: CAWSVRGLHGYTF. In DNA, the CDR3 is TGTGCCTGGAGTGTACGGGGTCTTCATGGCTACACCTTC.

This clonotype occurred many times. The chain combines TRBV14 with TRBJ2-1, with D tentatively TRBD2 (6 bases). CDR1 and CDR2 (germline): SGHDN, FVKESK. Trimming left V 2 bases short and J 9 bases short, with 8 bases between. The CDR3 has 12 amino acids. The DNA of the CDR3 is TGTGCCAGCAGCCAACTGGGACTTGAGCAGTTCTTC. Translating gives CASSQLGLEQFF.

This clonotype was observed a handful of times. The DNA for the CDR3 is TGTGCCAGCAGCGAGAACAGGGGCGGTGGCACTGAAGCTTTCTTT. It is translated as CASSENRGGGTEAFF. The rearrangement joins TRBV5-4 to TRBJ1-1, with 7 bases matching TRBD1. Germline lookup yields CDR1 SGHNT and CDR2 YYREEE (reference sequence). This CDR3 is built from 15 residues. The V gene end was trimmed by 4 bases and the J gene end by 4 bases; junction bases not matched to a gene: 10.

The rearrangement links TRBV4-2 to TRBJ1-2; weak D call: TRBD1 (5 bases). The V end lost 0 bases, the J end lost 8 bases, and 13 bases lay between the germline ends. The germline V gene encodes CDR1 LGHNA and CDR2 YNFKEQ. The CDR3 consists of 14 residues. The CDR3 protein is CASSQELQGGGYTF. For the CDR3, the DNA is TGTGCCAGCAGCCAAGAGCTTCAGGGAGGGGGCTACACCTTC.

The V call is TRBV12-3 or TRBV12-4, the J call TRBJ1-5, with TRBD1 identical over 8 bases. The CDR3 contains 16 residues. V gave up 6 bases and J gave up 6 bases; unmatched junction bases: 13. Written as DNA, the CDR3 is TGTGCCAGCAGGAATTCTCAGGGGGCGGCGGGTCAGCCCCAGCATTTT. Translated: CASRNSQGAAGQPQHF.

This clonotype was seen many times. The DNA for the CDR3 is TGTGCCAGCAGTTTAGGACGTGACAATGAGCAGTTCTTC. Translated: CASSLGRDNEQFF. The chain has TRBV27 and TRBJ2-1; no firm D call. V dropped 2 bases and J dropped 5 bases, with 7 bases sitting between them. Germline V gene lookup returns CDR1 MNHEY and CDR2 SMNVEV (reference sequence). This CDR3 spans 13 amino acids.

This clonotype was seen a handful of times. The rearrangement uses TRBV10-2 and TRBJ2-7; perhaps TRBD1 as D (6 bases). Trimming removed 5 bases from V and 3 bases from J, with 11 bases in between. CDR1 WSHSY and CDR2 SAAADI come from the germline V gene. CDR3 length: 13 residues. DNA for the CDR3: TGCGCCAGCAGTACCGGGACACTCTACGAGCAGTACTTC. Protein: CASSTGTLYEQYF.

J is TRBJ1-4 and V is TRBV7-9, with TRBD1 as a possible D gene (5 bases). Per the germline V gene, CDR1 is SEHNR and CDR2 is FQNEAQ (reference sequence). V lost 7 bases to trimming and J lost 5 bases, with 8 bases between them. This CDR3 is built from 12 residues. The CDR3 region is CASTRGNEKLFF. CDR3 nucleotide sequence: TGTGCCAGCACGAGGGGAAATGAAAAACTGTTTTTT.

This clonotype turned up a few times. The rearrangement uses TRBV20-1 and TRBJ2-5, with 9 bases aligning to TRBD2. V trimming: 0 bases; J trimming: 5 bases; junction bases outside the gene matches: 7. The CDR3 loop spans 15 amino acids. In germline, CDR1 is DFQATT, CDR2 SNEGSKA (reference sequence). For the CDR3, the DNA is TGCAGTGCTAGAGATCCCGGGACTAGCCGCGAGACCCAGTACTTC. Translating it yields CSARDPGTSRETQYF.

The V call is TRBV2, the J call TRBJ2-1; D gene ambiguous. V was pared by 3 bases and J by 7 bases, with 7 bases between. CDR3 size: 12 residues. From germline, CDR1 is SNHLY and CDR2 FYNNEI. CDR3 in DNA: TGTGCCAGCAGTGATGACCGGAATGAGCAGTTCTTC. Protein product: CASSDDRNEQFF.

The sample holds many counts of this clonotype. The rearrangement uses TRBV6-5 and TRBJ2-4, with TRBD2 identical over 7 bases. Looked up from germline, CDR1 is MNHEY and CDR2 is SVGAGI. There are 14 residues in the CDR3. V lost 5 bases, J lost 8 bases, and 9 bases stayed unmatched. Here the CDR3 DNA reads TGTGCCAGCAGTAGCGTTCTGGGGGGGGACATTCAGTACTTC. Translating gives CASSSVLGGDIQYF.

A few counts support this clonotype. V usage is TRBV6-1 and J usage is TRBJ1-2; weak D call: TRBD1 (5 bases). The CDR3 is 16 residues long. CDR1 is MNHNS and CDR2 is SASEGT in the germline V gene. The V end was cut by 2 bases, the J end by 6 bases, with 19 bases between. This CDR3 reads CASSENSAQGSDGYTF. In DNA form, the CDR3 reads TGTGCCAGCAGTGAAAACTCGGCGCAGGGCAGTGATGGCTACACCTTC.

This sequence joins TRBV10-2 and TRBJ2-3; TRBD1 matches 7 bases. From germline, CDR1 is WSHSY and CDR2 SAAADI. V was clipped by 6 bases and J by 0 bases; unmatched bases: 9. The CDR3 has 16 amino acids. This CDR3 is CASRTWTGPSTDTQYF. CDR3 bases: TGCGCCAGCAGAACTTGGACAGGCCCTAGCACAGATACGCAGTATTTT.

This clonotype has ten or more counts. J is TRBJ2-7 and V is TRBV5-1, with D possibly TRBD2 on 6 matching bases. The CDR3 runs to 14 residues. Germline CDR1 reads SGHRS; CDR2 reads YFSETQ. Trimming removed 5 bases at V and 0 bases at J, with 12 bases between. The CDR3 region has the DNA TGCGCCAGCAGTGGAGGGTTTATCTCCTACGAGCAGTACTTC. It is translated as CASSGGFISYEQYF.

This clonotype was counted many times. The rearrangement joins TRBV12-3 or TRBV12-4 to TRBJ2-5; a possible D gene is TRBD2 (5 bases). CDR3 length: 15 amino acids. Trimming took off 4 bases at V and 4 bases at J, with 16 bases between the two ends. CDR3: CASSSSGLVSETQYF. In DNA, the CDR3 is TGTGCCAGCAGTTCATCAGGACTCGTCTCAGAGACCCAGTACTTC.

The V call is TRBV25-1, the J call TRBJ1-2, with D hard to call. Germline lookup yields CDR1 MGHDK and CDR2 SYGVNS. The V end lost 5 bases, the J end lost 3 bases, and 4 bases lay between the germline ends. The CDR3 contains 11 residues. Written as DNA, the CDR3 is TGTGCCAGCAGTAAGGACTATGGCTACACCTTC. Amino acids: CASSKDYGYTF.

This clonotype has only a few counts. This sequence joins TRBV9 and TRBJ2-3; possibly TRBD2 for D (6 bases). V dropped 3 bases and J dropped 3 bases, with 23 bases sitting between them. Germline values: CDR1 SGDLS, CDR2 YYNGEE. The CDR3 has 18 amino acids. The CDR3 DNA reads TGTGCCAGCAGCGGCCCCCCCGGGGCTAGCGAGAATACAGATACGCAGTATTTT. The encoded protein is CASSGPPGASENTDTQYF.

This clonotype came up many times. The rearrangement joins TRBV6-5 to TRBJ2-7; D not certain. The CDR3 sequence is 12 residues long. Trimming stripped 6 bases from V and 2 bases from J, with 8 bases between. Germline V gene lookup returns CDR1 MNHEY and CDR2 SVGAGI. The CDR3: CASSHGTYEQYF. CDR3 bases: TGTGCCAGCAGCCATGGGACCTACGAGCAGTACTTC.

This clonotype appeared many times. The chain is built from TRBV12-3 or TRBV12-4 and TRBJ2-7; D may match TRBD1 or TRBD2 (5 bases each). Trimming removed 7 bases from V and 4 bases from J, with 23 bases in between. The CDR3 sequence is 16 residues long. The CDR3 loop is CASIPRGPTDFYEQYF. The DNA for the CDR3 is TGTGCCAGCATCCCCCGGGGCCCTACGGATTTTTACGAGCAGTACTTC.

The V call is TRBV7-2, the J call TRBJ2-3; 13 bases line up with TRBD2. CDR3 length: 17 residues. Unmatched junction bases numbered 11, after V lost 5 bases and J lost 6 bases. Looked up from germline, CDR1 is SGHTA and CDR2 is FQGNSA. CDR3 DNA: TGTGCCAGCAGCCGTACTAGCGGGGGGGCCCAGAAGGATACGCAGTATTTT. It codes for CASSRTSGGAQKDTQYF. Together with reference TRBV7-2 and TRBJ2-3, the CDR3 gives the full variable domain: GAGVSQSPSNKVTEKGKDVELRCDPISGHTALYWYRQSLGQGLEFLIYFQGNSAPDKSGLPSDRFSAERTGGSVSTLTIQRTQQEDSAVYLCASSRTSGGAQKDTQYFGPGTRLTVL.

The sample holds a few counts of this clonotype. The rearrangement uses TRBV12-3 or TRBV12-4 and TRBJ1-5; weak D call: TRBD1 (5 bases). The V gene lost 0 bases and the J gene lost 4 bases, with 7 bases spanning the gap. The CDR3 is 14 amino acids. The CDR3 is CASSLATANQPQHF. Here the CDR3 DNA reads TGTGCCAGCAGTTTAGCGACAGCAAATCAGCCCCAGCATTTT.

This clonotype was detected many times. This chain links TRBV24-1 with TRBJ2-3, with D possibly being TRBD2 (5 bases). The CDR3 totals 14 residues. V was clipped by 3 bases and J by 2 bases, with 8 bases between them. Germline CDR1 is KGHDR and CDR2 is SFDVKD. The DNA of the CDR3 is TGTGCCACCAGTGATGGCGGACTCACAGATACGCAGTATTTT. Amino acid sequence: CATSDGGLTDTQYF.

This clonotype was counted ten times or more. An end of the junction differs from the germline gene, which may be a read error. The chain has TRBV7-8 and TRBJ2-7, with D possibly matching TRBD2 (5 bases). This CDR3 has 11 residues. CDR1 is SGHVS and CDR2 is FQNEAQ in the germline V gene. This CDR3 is CASSFGGRPDF. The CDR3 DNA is TGTGCCAGCAGCTTCGGAGGCCGGCCGGACTTC.

CDR3 DNA sequence: TGTGCCAGCAGTTACTCGAGCCTGACTAACAATGAGCAGTTCTTC. Translation gives CASSYSSLTNNEQFF. The V call is TRBV6-5, the J call TRBJ2-1, with TRBD2 as a possible D gene (5 bases). The V end was cut by 0 bases, the J end by 5 bases, with 11 bases between. Germline V CDR1 and CDR2: MNHEY, SVGAGI. The CDR3 loop spans 15 amino acids.

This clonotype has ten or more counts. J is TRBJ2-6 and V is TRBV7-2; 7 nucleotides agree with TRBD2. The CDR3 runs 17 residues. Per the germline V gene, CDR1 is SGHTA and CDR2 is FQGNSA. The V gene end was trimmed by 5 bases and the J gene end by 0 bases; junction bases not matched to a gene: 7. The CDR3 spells CASSPTAGFSGANVLTF. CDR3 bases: TGTGCCAGCAGCCCCACAGCGGGGTTCTCTGGGGCCAACGTCCTGACTTTC.